This TCR beta chain was observed in a study of T cell responses to AZD1222 COVID-19 vaccine. Note on this clone: Its antigen is still unknown.

Overall study results and limits: The study identified only five to seven AZD1222 recipients as seropositive at baseline.

The junction had 8 bases not matched to a gene; V was cut back by 2 bases and J by 11 bases. The germline V gene has CDR1 ENHRY and CDR2 SYGVKD. There are 14 residues in the CDR3. The table came from immunoSEQ multiplex PCR; TCRdb's copy has only in-frame clones and leaves some out. Of about 110,000 clones listed, nearly 90% are singletons. The chain couples TRBV10-3 to TRBJ1-4, with TRBD1 matching over 7 bases. The sequencing used peripheral blood, collected 28 days after the second AZD1222 dose. The TCR originated in an adult who received the AZD1222 COVID-19 vaccine. The CDR3 region is CAISERDSPSKLFF. DNA for the CDR3: TGTGCCATCAGTGAGCGGGACAGCCCATCGAAACTGTTTTTT.